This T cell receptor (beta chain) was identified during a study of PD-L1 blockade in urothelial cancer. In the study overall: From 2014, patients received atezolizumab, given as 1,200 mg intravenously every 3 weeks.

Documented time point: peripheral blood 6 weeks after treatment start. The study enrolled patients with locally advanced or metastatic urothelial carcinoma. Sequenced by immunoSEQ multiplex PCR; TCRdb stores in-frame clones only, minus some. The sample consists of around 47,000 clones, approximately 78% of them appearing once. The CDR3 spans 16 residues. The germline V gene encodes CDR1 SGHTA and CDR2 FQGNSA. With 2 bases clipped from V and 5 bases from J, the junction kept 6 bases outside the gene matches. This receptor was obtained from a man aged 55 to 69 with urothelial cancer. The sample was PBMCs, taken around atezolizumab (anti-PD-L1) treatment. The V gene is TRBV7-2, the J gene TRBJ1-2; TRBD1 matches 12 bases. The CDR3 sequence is CASSLKGTGGEYGYTF. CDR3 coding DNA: TGTGCCAGCAGCTTAAAGGGGACAGGGGGCGAATATGGCTACACCTTC.